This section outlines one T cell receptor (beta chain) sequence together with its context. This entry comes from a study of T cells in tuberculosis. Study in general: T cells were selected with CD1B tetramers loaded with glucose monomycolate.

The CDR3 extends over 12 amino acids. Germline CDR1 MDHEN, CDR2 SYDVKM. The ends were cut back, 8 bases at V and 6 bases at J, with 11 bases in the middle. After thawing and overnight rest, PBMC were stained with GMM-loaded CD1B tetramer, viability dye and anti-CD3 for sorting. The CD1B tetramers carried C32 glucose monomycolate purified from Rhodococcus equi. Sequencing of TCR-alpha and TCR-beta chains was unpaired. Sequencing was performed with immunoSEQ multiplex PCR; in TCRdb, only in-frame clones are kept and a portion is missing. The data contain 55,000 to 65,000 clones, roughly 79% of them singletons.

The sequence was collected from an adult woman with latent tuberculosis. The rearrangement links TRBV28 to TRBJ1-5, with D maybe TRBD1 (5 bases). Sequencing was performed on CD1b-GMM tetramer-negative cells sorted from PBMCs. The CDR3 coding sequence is TGTGCCAGCCTAGGGGCAGGTCAGCCCCAGCATTTT. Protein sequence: CASLGAGQPQHF.